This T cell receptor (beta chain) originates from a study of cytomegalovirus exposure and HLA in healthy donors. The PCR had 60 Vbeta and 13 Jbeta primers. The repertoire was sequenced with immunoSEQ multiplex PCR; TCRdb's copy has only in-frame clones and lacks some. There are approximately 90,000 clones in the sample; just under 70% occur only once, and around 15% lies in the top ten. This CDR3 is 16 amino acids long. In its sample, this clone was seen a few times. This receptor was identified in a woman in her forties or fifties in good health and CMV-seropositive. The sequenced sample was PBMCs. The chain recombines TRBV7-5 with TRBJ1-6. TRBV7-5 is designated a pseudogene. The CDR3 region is CVRSLARVLSGSPLHF. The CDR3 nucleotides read TGTGTCAGAAGCTTAGCTAGGGTCTTAAGCGGTTCACCCCTCCACTTT.